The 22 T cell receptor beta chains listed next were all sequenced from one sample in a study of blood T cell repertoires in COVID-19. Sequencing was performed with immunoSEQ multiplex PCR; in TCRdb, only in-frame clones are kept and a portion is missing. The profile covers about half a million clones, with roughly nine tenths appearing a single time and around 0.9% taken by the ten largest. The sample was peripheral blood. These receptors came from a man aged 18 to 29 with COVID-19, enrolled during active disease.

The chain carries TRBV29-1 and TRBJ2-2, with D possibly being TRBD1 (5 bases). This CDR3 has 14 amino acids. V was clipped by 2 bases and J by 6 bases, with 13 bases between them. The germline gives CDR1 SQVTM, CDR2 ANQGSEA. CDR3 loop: CSVESAVGPGELFF. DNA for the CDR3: TGCAGCGTTGAATCGGCGGTGGGGCCCGGGGAGCTGTTTTTT.

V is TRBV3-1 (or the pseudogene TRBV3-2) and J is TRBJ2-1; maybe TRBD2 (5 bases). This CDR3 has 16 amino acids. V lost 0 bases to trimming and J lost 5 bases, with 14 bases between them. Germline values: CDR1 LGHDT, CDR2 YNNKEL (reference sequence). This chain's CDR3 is CASSQDSQREHNEQFF. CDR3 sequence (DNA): TGTGCCAGCAGCCAAGACTCCCAAAGGGAGCACAATGAGCAGTTCTTC.

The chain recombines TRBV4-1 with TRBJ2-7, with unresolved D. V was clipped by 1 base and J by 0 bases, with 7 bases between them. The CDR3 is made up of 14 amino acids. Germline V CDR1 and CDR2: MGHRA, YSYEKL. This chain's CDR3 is CASSQAGYSYEQYF. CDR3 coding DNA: TGCGCCAGCAGCCAAGCCGGGTACTCCTACGAGCAGTACTTC.

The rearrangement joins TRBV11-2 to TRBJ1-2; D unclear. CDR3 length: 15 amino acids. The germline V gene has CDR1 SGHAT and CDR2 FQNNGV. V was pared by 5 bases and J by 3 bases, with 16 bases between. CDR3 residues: CASSEARTRDYGYTF. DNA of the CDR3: TGTGCCAGCAGCGAAGCACGGACTCGGGACTATGGCTACACCTTC.

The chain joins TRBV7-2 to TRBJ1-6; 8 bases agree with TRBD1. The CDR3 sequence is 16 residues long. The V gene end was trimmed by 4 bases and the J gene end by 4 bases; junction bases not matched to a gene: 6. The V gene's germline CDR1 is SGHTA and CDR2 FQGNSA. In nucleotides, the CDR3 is TGTGCCAGCAGCTCCCGGGACAGGATTTATAATTCACCCCTCCACTTT. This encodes CASSSRDRIYNSPLHF.

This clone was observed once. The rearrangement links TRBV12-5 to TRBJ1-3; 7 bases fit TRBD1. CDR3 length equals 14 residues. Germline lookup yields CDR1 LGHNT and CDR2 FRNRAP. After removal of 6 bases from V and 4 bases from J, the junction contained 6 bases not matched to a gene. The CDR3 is CASGPGRGGNTIYF. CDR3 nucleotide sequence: TGTGCTAGTGGCCCAGGCAGGGGGGGAAACACCATATATTTT.

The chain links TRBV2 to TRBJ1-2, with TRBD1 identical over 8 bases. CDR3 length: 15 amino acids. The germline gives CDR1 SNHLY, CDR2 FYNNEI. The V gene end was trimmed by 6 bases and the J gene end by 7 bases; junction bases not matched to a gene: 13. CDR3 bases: TGTGCCAGCAGGTCCCCCGGGACAGGTGAAGGTGGCTACACCTTC. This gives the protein CASRSPGTGEGGYTF.

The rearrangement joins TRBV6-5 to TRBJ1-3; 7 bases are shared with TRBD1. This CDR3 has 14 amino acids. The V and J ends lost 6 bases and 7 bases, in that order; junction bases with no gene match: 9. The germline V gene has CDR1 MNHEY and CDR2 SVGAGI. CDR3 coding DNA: TGTGCCAGCAGAGACATTGGACAGGCCAACACCATATATTTT. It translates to CASRDIGQANTIYF.

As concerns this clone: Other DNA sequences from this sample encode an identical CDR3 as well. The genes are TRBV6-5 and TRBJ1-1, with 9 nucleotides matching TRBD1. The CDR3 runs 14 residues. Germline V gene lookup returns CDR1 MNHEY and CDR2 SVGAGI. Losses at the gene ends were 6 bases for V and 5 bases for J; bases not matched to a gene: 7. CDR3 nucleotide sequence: TGTGCCAGCAGCCGGGACAGGGTTTATACTGAAGCTTTCTTT. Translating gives CASSRDRVYTEAFF.

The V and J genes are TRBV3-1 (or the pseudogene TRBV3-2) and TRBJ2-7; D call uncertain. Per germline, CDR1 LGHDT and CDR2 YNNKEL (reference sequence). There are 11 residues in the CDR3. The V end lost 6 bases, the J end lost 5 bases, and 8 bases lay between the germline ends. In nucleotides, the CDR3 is TGTGCCAGCAGTCAATCCGACGAGCAGTACTTC. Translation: CASSQSDEQYF.

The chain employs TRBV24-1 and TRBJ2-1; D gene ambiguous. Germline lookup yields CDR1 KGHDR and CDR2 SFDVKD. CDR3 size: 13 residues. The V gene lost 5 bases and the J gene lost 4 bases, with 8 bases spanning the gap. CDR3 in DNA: TGTGCCACCAGTGTGGGCAGGTACAATGAGCAGTTCTTC. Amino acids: CATSVGRYNEQFF.

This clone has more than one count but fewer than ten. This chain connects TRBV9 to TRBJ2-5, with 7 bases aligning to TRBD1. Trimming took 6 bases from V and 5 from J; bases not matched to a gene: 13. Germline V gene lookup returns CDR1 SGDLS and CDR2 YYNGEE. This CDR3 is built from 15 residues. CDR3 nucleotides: TGTGCCAGCAACCTCAAAGGGGGCGACCTGGAGACCCAGTACTTC. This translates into CASNLKGGDLETQYF. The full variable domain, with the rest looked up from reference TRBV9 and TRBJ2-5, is DSGVTQTPKHLITATGQRVTLRCSPRSGDLSVYWYQQSLDQGLQFLIQYYNGEERAKGNILERFSAQQFPDLHSELNLSSLELGDSALYFCASNLKGGDLETQYFGPGTRLLVL.

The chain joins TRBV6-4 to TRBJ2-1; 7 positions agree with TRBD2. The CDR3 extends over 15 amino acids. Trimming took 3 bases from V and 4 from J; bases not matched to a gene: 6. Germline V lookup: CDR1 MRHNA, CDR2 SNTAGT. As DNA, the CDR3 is TGTGCCAGCAGTGATTTAGCGGGCTCGTACAATGAGCAGTTCTTC. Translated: CASSDLAGSYNEQFF.

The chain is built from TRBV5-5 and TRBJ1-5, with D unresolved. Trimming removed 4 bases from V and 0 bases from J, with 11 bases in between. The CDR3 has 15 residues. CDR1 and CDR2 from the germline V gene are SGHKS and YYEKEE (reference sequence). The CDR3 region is CASSLTSNSNQPQHF. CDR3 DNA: TGTGCCAGCAGCCTGACATCAAATAGCAATCAGCCCCAGCATTTT.

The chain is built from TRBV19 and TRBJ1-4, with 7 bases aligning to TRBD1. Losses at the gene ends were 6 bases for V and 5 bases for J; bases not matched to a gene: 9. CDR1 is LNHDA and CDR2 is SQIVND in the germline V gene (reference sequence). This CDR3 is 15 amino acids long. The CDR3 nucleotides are TGTGCCAGTAGCATGCATGGGACAGCGAATGAAAAACTGTTTTTT. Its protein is CASSMHGTANEKLFF.

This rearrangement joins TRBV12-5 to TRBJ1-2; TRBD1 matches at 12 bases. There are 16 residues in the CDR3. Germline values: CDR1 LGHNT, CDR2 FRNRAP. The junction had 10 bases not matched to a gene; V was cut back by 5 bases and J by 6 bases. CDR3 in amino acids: CASGTSGTGGAHGYTF. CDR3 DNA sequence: TGTGCTAGTGGTACCTCTGGGACAGGGGGCGCGCATGGCTACACCTTC.

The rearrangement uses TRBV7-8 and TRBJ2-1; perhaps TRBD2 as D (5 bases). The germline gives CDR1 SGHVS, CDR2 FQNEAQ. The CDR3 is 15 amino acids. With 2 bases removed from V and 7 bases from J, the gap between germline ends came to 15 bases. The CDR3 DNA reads TGTGCCAGCAGCTTAACCGGGAATCTAGGAAATGAGCAGTTCTTC. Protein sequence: CASSLTGNLGNEQFF.

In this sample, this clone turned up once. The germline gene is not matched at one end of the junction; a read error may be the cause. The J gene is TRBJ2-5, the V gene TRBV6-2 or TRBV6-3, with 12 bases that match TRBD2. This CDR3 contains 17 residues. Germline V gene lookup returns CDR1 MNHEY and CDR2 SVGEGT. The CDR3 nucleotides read TGTGCCAGCAGTTACCCTCCTAGCGGGAGGGCCCAAGGGACCCAGTACTTC. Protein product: CASSYPPSGRAQGTQYF.

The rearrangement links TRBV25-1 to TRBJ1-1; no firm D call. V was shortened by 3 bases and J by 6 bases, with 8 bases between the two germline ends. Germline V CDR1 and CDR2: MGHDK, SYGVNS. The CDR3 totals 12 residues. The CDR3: CASSDEGAEAFF. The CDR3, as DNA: TGTGCCAGCAGTGATGAGGGTGCTGAAGCTTTCTTT.

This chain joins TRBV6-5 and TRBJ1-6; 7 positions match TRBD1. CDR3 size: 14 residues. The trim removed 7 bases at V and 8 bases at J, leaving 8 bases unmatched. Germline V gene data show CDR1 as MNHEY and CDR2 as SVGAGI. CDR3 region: CASNGQVGYSPLHF. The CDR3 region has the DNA TGTGCCAGCAATGGACAGGTGGGCTATTCACCCCTCCACTTT.

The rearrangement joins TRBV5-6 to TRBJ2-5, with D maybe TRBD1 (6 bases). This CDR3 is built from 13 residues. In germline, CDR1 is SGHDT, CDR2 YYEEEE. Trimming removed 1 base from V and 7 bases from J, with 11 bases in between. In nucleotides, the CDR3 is TGTGCCAGCAGCTTGCGACAGGCGCGGACCCAGTACTTC. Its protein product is CASSLRQARTQYF.

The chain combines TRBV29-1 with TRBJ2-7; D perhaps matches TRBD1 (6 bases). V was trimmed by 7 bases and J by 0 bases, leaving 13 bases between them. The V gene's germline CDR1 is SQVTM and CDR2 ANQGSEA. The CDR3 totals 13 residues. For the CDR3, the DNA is TGCAGCGCAGCCGGACAGTTCTCCTACGAGCAGTACTTC. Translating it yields CSAAGQFSYEQYF.